The clone carrying this TCR beta chain was detected only a few times. The antigen remains undetermined. The donors, all healthy, were Caucasians living in Russia, aged 6 to 90. There were at least 5.5 micrograms of total RNA extracted from every sample. The entry originates in a study of blood T cells in healthy people across ages. Whole-study findings and limits: Measured against age, TCR beta diversity per million T cells decreased in a roughly linear manner.

It was with a sample-barcoded 5' primer and a J-beta primer mix that a second PCR of roughly 7 to 11 cycles was run. Through a template-switch adaptor with 12 random nucleotides, each cDNA molecule received a tag. TCRdb called the 5' RACE reads again in MiXCR, with one record for every CDR3 protein. The sample has 850,000 to 1,000,000 distinct CDR3 sequences; around 48% are singletons. Germline V gene lookup returns CDR1 SGHRS and CDR2 YFSETQ. V was clipped by 0 bases and J by 1 base, with 8 bases between them. The CDR3 totals 15 residues. The TCR sequence derives from a man under 40 in good health. The J gene is TRBJ1-5, the V gene TRBV5-1; D call uncertain. Sequencing input: blood. In DNA form, the CDR3 reads TGCGCCAGCAGCTTGGAAACGGGCAGCAATCAGCCCCAGCATTTT. Protein sequence: CASSLETGSNQPQHF.